Listed below are T cell receptor beta chains from one sample, sequenced in a study of Graves' ophthalmopathy and Graves' hyperthyroidism. TCRdb reprocessed the multiplex PCR reads via MiXCR and lists one record per CDR3 protein. The sample shows around 1,200,000 distinct CDR3 sequences, around a third of them seen only once. The sample taken for sequencing was peripheral blood or thyroid tissue (not recorded which). These receptors originate from an adult man with Graves' hyperthyroidism. CDR3s include the opening cysteine and the closing phenylalanine or tryptophan. The D gene is left open where the match is weak. Where a row states a size, it is once, few, many or the class of an expanded clone; other rows omit it.

D	V	J	size	DNA	CDR3
-	TRBV12-3/TRBV12-4	TRBJ2-7	many	TGTGCCAGCAGTTTGCGTAGGGGCGGTTACGAGCAGTACTTC	CASSLRRGGYEQYF
-	TRBV13	TRBJ2-2	few	TGTGCCAGCAGCTTAGATAGCCCAGGCACCGGGGAGCTGTTTTTT	CASSLDSPGTGELFF
TRBD1	TRBV5-4	TRBJ1-2	-	TGTGCCAGCAGCTTAAACCCGGGACAGGGGGCCTCTGGCTACACCTTC	CASSLNPGQGASGYTF
-	TRBV6-5	TRBJ2-2	-	TGTGCCAGCAGTTCGCCCCCGGAAACCGGGGAGCTGTTTTTT	CASSSPPETGELFF
-	TRBV7-3	TRBJ2-7	-	TGTGCCAGCAGTTACCCTCCGGGACGCCCAGCCTACGAGCAGTACTTC	CASSYPPGRPAYEQYF
-	TRBV2	TRBJ2-7	once	TGTGCCAGCAGCCGACGGGTGGCCGAGCAGTACTTC	CASSRRVAEQYF
TRBD2	TRBV29-1	TRBJ2-5	many	TGCAGCGCGAACCCAGTTAGCGGGAGGTGGAAAGAGACCCAGTACTTC	CSANPVSGRWKETQYF
TRBD1	TRBV12-3/TRBV12-4	TRBJ2-5	many	TGTGCCAGCAGCCCCGGGACAGGGAGGTTTGGAGAGACCCAGTACTTC	CASSPGTGRFGETQYF
-	TRBV12-3/TRBV12-4	TRBJ2-5	-	TGTGCCAGCCGAAGGGGGGGCACGGGAGAGACCCAGTACTTC	CASRRGGTGETQYF
TRBD1	TRBV5-6	TRBJ1-2	few	TGTGCCAGCAGCTTGGTAGGACAGGTGGATTATGGCTACACCTTC	CASSLVGQVDYGYTF
-	TRBV5-1	TRBJ1-1	many	TGCGCCAGCAGTTTTAACTCCGGCCCTCCGGGGACTGAAGCTTTCTTT	CASSFNSGPPGTEAFF
-	TRBV4-3	TRBJ1-5	-	TGCGCCAGCAGCCAAGAATCGTGGGCAGGAGGGCAGCCCCAGCATTTT	CASSQESWAGGQPQHF
-	TRBV5-4	TRBJ2-3	-	TGTGCCAGCAGCTTGGGATCGGGAGTGGGCACAGATACGCAGTATTTT	CASSLGSGVGTDTQYF
-	TRBV15	TRBJ2-2	-	TGTGCCACCAGCAGAGTATCTGAGAGGTACACCGGGGAGCTGTTTTTT	CATSRVSERYTGELFF
-	TRBV4-3	TRBJ1-1	once	TGCGCCAGCAGCCAAGAAACGACGGGCGCGGGGTCAGGAGCTTTCTTT	CASSQETTGAGSGAFF
TRBD1	TRBV5-1	TRBJ1-2	-	TGCGCCAACAGCTTCGGAGGACAGGGAAGTACCCATGGCTACACCTTC	CANSFGGQGSTHGYTF
TRBD1	TRBV6-6	TRBJ2-7	few	TGTGCCAGCAGCCGCTCCTACAGGGGAGAGCAGTACTTC	CASSRSYRGEQYF
TRBD1	TRBV14	TRBJ1-1	many	TGTGCCAGCAGCCGGAGGGGGGGGACAGGGCCTGAAGCTTTCTTT	CASSRRGGTGPEAFF
TRBD1	TRBV24-1	TRBJ2-2	many	TGTGCCACCAGCAGGACAGGGGACACCGGGGAGCTGTTTTTT	CATSRTGDTGELFF
TRBD2	TRBV29-1	TRBJ2-7	-	TGCAGCGCTGAGGGACTAGCGGGAGCCTACGAGCAGTACTTC	CSAEGLAGAYEQYF
-	TRBV19	TRBJ1-2	-	TGTGCCAGTGGTATAGTGGGCAAGAACTATGGCTACACCTTC	CASGIVGKNYGYTF
TRBD2	TRBV10-3	TRBJ2-2	many	TGTGCCACGCGGACTAGCGGGAGTGCCGGGGAGCTGTTTTTT	CATRTSGSAGELFF
-	TRBV19	TRBJ1-5	-	TGTGCCAGTAGTTTCCGGGGCCGTGAGGCTCAGCCCCAGCATTTT	CASSFRGREAQPQHF
-	TRBV14	TRBJ1-1	once	TGTGCCAGCAGTAACGGTATGAACACTGAAGCTTTCTTT	CASSNGMNTEAFF
-	TRBV2	TRBJ2-5	-	TGTGCCAGCCGGGTAGTCCTGGACTTC	CASRVVLDF
-	TRBV20-1	TRBJ2-7	-	TGCAGCCCACGCCCCCGGAACACGGTCACCTACGAGCAGTACTTC	CSPRPRNTVTYEQYF
TRBD1	TRBV20-1	TRBJ1-3	-	TGCAGTGCTAGTGCTACCGGGACAGGGGGCGTGAAGACCATATATTTT	CSASATGTGGVKTIYF
TRBD1	TRBV7-2	TRBJ2-5	-	TGTGCCAGCAGCAGGGGACAGGGGCGGAAAGAGACCCAGTACTTC	CASSRGQGRKETQYF
TRBD2	TRBV15	TRBJ2-7	-	TGTGCCACCAGCAGAGATAGTGCGGGAGGTCCCCCCACAGGTTACGAGCAGTACTTC	CATSRDSAGGPPTGYEQYF
-	TRBV15	TRBJ1-6	-	TGTGCCACCCAGCCAGGGGAACATAATTCACCCCTCCACTTT	CATQPGEHNSPLHF
TRBD1	TRBV7-9	TRBJ1-6	many	TGTGCCAGCAGCTTAGGAGACAGGGGACAGTCACCCCTCCACTTT	CASSLGDRGQSPLHF
-	TRBV29-1	TRBJ2-7	many	TGCAGCGTTAGGATTTTAGGCGGGGCGACCTACGAGCAGTACTTC	CSVRILGGATYEQYF
-	TRBV12-3/TRBV12-4	TRBJ1-5	-	TGTGCCAGCAGCCCGCCTTCGGGTGAGCAGCCCCAGCATTTT	CASSPPSGEQPQHF
-	TRBV20-1	TRBJ2-2	many	TGCAGTGCTAGGCAGGGGTTCACCGGGGAGCTGTTTTTT	CSARQGFTGELFF
-	TRBV2	TRBJ2-2	many	TGTGCCAGCAGAGCGACTCCGAACACCGGGGAGCTGTTTTTT	CASRATPNTGELFF
-	TRBV25-1	TRBJ2-7	-	TGTGCCAGCACCGCAAGGGGCGGGACCCCATACGAGCAGTACTTC	CASTARGGTPYEQYF
-	TRBV12-3/TRBV12-4	TRBJ2-6	many	TGTGCCAGCAGTTTTTTCGGGGGCTCTGGGGCCAACGTCCTGACTTTC	CASSFFGGSGANVLTF
TRBD2	TRBV2	TRBJ2-7	many	TGTGCCAGCAGGACTAGCGGGAGTCCCGGCGAGCAGTACTTC	CASRTSGSPGEQYF
-	TRBV15	TRBJ1-5	many	TGTGCCACCAGCAGAGCGCCAGGTTCAACTAGCAATCAGCCCCAGCATTTT	CATSRAPGSTSNQPQHF
-	TRBV5-1	TRBJ1-1	-	TGCGCCAGCAGCCCCTGGCAGTTAGGAGGGGGTGAAGCTTTCTTT	CASSPWQLGGGEAFF
-	TRBV20-1	TRBJ1-3	many	TGCAGTGCTAGAAACGTAGAAGGAAACACCATATATTTT	CSARNVEGNTIYF
-	TRBV14	TRBJ1-1	-	TGTGCCAGCAGCCAAGAAGGCCGAGGAGCTTTCTTT	CASSQEGRGAFF
-	TRBV4-3	TRBJ2-2	many	TGCGCCAGCAGCCAAGGGACCTTAAACACCGGGGAGCTGTTTTTT	CASSQGTLNTGELFF
-	TRBV7-2	TRBJ1-2	few	TGTGCCAGCAGATTAAATGGAGGGGGGTTTTATGGCTACACCTTC	CASRLNGGGFYGYTF
-	TRBV20-1	TRBJ2-7	many	TGCAGTGCACAACCGGGACCGATGGGGGAGCAGTACTTC	CSAQPGPMGEQYF
TRBD1	TRBV19	TRBJ1-1	many	TGTGCCAGTAGTATGAGATCTGGACAGGGCAACACTGAAGCTTTCTTT	CASSMRSGQGNTEAFF